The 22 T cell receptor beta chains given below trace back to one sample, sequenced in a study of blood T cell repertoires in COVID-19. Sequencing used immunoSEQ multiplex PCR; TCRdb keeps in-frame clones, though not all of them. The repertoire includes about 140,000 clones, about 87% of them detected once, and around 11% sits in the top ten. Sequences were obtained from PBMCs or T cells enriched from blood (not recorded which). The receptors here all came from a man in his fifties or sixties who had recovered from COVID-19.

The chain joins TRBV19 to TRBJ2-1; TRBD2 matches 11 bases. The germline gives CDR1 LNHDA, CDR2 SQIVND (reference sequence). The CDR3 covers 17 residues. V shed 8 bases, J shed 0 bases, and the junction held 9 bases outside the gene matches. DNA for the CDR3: TGTGCCAGTGGAAGGCTAGCGGGGGGTTCCTCCTACAATGAGCAGTTCTTC. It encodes CASGRLAGGSSYNEQFF.

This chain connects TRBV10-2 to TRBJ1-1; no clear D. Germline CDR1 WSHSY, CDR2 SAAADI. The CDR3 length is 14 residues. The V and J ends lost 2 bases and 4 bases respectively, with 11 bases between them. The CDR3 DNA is TGCGCCAGCAGTGAGGTAGGCGGTAGCACTGAAGCTTTCTTT. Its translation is CASSEVGGSTEAFF.

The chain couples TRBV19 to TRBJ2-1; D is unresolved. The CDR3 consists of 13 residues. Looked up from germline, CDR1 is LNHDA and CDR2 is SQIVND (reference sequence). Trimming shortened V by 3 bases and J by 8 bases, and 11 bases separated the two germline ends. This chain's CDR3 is CASSIPAAHEQFF. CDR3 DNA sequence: TGTGCCAGTAGTATCCCGGCGGCCCATGAGCAGTTCTTC.

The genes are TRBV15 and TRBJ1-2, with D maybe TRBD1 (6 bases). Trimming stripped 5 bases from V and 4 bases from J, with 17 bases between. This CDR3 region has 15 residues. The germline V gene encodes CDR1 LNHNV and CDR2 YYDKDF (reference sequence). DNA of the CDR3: TGTGCCACCAGCGGCGGACTGGGGGCCAGCTATGGCTACACCTTC. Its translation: CATSGGLGASYGYTF.

The CDR3 DNA sequence: TGTGCCAGCAGCCAAGGATTCGGGGATTCACCCCTCCACTTT. It yields the protein CASSQGFGDSPLHF. The rearrangement links TRBV3-1 (or the pseudogene TRBV3-2) to TRBJ1-6, with unresolved D. The CDR3 is 14 amino acids. Germline V gene data show CDR1 as LGHDT and CDR2 as YNNKEL (reference sequence). V was pared by 1 base and J by 8 bases, with 9 bases between.

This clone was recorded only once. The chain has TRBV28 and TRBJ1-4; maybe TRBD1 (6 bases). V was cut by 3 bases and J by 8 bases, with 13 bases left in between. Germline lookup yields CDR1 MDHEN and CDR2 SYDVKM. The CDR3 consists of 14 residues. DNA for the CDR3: TGTGCCAGCAGTTTTCAGGGGAGTGCAGAAAAACTGTTTTTT. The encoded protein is CASSFQGSAEKLFF.

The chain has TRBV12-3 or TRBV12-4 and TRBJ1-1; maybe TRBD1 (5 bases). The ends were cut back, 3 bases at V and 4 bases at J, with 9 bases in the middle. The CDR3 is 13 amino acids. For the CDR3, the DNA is TGTGCCAGCAGTTTTAGGCAGGGCACTGAAGCTTTCTTT. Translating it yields CASSFRQGTEAFF.

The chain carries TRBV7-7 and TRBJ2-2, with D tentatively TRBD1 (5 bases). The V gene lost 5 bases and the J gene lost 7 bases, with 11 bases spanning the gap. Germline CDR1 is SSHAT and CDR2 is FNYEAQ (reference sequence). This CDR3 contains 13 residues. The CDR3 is CASSPTGYGELFF. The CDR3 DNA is TGTGCCAGCAGCCCCACAGGATACGGGGAGCTGTTTTTT.

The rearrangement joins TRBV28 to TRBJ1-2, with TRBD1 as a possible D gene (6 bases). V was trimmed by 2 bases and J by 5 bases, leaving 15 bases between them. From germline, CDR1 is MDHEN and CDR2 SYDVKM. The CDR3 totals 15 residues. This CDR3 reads CASSLGQGRWYGYTF. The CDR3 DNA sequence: TGTGCCAGCAGTTTAGGCCAGGGGCGATGGTATGGCTACACCTTC.

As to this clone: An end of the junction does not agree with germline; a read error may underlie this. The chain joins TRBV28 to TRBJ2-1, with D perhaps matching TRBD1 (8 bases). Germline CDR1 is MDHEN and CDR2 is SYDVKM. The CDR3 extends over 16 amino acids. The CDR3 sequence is CASSVGLTGDYDEQFF. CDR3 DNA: TGTGCCAGCAGTGTAGGATTGACAGGGGACTACGATGAGCAGTTCTTC. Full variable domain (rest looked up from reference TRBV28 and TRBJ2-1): DVKVTQSSRYLVKRTGEKVFLECVQDMDHENMFWYRQDPGLGLRLIYFSYDVKMKEKGDIPEGYSVSREKKERFSLILESASTNQTSMYLCASSVGLTGDYDEQFFGPGTRLTVL.

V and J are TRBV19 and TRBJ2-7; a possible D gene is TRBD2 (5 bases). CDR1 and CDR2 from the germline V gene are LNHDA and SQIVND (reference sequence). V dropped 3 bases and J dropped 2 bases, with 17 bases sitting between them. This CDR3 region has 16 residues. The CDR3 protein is CASSIDITLAPYEQYF. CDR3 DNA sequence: TGTGCCAGTAGTATCGATATTACCCTAGCACCCTACGAGCAGTACTTC. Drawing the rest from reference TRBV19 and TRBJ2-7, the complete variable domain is DGGITQSPKYLFRKEGQNVTLSCEQNLNHDAMYWYRQDPGQGLRLIYYSQIVNDFQKGDIAEGYSVSREKKESFPLTVTSAQKNPTAFYLCASSIDITLAPYEQYFGPGTRLTVT.

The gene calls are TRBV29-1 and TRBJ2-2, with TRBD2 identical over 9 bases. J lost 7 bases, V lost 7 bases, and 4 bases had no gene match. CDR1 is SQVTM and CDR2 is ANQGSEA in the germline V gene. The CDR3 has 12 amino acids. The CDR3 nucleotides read TGCAGCGCGGGACTAGCTGACGGGGAGCTGTTTTTT. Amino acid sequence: CSAGLADGELFF.

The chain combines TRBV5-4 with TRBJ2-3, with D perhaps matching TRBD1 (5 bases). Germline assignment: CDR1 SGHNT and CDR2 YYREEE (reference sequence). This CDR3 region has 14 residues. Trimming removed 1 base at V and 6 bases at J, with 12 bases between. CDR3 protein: CASSLPAGLDTQYF. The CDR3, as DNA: TGTGCCAGCAGCTTGCCGGCAGGGTTGGATACGCAGTATTTT.

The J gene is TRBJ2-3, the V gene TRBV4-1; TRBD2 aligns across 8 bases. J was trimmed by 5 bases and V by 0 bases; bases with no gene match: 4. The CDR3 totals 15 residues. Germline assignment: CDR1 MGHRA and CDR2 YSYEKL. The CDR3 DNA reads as TGCGCCAGCAGCCAAGATGCAGCGGGAGAAGATACGCAGTATTTT. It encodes CASSQDAAGEDTQYF.

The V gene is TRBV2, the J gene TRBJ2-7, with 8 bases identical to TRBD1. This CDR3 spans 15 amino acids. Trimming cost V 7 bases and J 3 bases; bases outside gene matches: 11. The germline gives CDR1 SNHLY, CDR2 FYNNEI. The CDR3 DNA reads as TGTGCCAGCACCTCCCGGGGGACAGGTGGCTACGAGCAGTACTTC. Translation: CASTSRGTGGYEQYF.

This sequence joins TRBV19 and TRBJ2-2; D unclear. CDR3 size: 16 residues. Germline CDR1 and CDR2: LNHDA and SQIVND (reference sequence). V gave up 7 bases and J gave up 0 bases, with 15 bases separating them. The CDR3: CASINRGASNTGELFF. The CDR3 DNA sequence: TGTGCCAGTATTAATCGAGGTGCATCGAACACCGGGGAGCTGTTTTTT.

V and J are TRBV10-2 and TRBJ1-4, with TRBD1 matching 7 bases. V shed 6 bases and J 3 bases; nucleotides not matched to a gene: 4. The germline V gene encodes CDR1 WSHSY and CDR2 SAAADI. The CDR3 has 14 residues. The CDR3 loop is CASRPGTANEKLFF. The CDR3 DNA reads TGCGCCAGCAGACCCGGGACAGCTAATGAAAAACTGTTTTTT.

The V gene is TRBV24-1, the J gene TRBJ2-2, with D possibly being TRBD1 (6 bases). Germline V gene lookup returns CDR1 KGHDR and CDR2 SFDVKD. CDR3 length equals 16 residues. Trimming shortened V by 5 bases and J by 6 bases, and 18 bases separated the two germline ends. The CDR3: CATSGAGTPKSGELFF. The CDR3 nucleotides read TGTGCCACCAGTGGGGCAGGGACACCGAAGTCCGGGGAGCTGTTTTTT.

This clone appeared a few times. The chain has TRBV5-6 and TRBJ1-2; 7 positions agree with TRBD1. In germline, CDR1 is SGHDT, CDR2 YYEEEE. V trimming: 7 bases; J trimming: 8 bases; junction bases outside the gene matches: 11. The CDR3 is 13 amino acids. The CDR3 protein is CASARDTGVGYTF. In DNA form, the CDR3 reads TGTGCCAGCGCGCGGGATACAGGGGTCGGCTACACCTTC.

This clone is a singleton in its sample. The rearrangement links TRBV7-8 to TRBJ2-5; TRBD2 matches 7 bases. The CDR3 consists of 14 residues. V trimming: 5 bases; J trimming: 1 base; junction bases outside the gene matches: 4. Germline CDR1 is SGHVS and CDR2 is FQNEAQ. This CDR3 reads CASSQWGGQETQYF. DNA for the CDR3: TGTGCCAGCAGCCAGTGGGGGGGCCAAGAGACCCAGTACTTC.

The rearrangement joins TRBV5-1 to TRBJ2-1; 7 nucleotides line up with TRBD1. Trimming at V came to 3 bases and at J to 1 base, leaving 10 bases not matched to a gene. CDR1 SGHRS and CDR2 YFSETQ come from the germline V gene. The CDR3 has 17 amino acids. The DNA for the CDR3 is TGCGCCAGCAGCTACCAGGGTAGGGGGCGGTCCTACAATGAGCAGTTCTTC. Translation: CASSYQGRGRSYNEQFF.

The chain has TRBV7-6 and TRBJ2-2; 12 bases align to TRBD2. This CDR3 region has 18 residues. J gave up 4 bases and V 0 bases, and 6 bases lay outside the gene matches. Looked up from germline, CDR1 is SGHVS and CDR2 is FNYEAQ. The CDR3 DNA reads TGTGCCAGCAGCTTAGCCGCTAGCGGGGGGGCCGGCACCGGGGAGCTGTTTTTT. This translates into CASSLAASGGAGTGELFF.